The present T cell receptor (beta chain) was sequenced within a study of CD8 T cells in Susac syndrome. CDR1 is SGHTA and CDR2 is FQGNSA in the germline V gene. Trimming cost V 10 bases and J 7 bases; bases outside gene matches: 6. CDR3 length: 13 amino acids. In its sample, this clonotype was seen once. CD8+ and CD4+ T cells circulating in blood were sequenced for TCR beta. Controls matched for age and sex were healthy donors. TEMRA cells were enriched by FACS, while CD8+ and CD4+ T cells were obtained through a negative isolation that was performed magnetically. Random hexamers served to reverse transcribe about 0.45 to 1 ug RNA. Amplification of TCR beta CDR3 across 54 Vbeta and 13 Jbeta was performed with immunoSEQ multiplex PCR. MiXCR was run by TCRdb on the immunoSEQ multiplex PCR reads, yielding one entry per CDR3 protein. The sample lists about 200,000 distinct CDR3 sequences; about 95% were seen once.

The chain uses TRBV7-2 and TRBJ2-3, with 12 bases aligning to TRBD2. The clonotype comes from a human donor in good health. Specimen: CD4+ T cells from PBMCs. This CDR3 is CAKSSGGANTQYF. CDR3 nucleotides: TGTGCCAAGTCTAGCGGGGGGGCCAATACGCAGTATTTT.